This T cell receptor beta chain was sequenced during a study of blood T cells in healthy people across ages. This CDR3 region has 16 residues. Germline V gives CDR1 MNHEY, CDR2 SVGEGT. Trimming left V 2 bases short and J 0 bases short, with 10 bases between. The second PCR ran roughly 6 to 12 cycles with a sample-barcoded 5' primer and J-beta primers. With 12 random nucleotides, a template-switch adaptor tagged each individual cDNA molecule. Each CDR3 protein gets one entry after TCRdb re-called the 5' RACE reads with MiXCR. This sample yields about a million distinct CDR3 sequences, of which 30% to 40% are seen a single time; under 15% belongs to the top ten.

The specimen was blood. The chain links TRBV6-2 or TRBV6-3 to TRBJ2-2, with TRBD2 as a possible D gene (6 bases). This receptor was obtained from a man between 18 and 35 years old in good health. The CDR3 region has the DNA TGTGCCAGCAGTTACGCGGCGGGGCCGAACACCGGGGAGCTGTTTTTT. Encoded protein: CASSYAAGPNTGELFF.